This T cell receptor (beta chain) was captured in a study of blood T cell repertoires in COVID-19. The CDR3 loop spans 12 amino acids. Trimming cost V 5 bases and J 8 bases, with 12 bases left between them. Germline CDR1 is SEHNR and CDR2 is FQNEAQ (reference sequence). Methods used by the authors: For nucleated cells, counts were estimated from reference gene primer amplification. Assay used: immunoSEQ multiplex PCR; TCRdb lists only in-frame clones, some missing. V, J and clone size reflect that table, while D and trimming were determined from the DNA. The sample shows a few hundred thousand clones, 70% to 90% of them seen only once.

The chain recombines TRBV7-9 with TRBJ1-1; D is possibly TRBD1 (6 bases). Sample: PBMCs or T cells enriched from blood (not recorded which). The receptor comes from a woman aged 40 to 55 with acute COVID-19. The CDR3 nucleotides are TGTGCCAGCAGCAGGGACAACCCGGAAGCTTTCTTT. Translating it yields CASSRDNPEAFF.